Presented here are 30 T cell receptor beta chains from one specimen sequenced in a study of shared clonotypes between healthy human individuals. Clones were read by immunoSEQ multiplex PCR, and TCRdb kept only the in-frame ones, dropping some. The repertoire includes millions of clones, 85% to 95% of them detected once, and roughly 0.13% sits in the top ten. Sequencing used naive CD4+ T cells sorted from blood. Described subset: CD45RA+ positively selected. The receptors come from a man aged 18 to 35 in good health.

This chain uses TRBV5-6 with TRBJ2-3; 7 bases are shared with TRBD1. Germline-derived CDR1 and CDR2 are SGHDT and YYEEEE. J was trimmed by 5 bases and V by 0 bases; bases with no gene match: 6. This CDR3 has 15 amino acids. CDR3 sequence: CASSLGGTDKDTQYF. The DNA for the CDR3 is TGTGCCAGCAGCTTGGGTGGGACAGATAAAGATACGCAGTATTTT. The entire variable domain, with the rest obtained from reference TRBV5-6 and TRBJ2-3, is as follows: DAGVTQSPTHLIKTRGQQVTLRCSPKSGHDTVSWYQQALGQGPQFIFQYYEEEERQRGNFPDRFSGHQFPNYSSELNVNALLLGDSALYLCASSLGGTDKDTQYFGPGTRLTVL.

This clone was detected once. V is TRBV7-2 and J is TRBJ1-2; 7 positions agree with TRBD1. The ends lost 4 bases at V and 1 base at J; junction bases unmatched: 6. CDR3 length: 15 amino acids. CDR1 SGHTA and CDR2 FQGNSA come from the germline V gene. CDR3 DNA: TGTGCCAGCAGCTCCCCGACAGGGTTTAACTATGGCTACACCTTC. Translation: CASSSPTGFNYGYTF. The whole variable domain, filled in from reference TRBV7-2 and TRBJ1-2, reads GAGVSQSPSNKVTEKGKDVELRCDPISGHTALYWYRQSLGQGLEFLIYFQGNSAPDKSGLPSDRFSAERTGGSVSTLTIQRTQQEDSAVYLCASSSPTGFNYGYTFGSGTRLTVV.

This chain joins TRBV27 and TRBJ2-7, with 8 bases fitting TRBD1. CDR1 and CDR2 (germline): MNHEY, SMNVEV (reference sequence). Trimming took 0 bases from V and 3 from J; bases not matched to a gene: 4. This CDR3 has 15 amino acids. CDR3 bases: TGTGCCAGCAGTTTATCGCCCAGGGGGCTCTACGAGCAGTACTTC. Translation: CASSLSPRGLYEQYF.

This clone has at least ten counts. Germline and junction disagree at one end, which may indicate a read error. CDR3 amino acids: CASTESRGYEQYF. CDR3 nucleotide sequence: TGTGCCAGCACTGAATCCAGGGGGTACGAGCAGTACTTC. The chain is built from TRBV6-1 and TRBJ2-7, with TRBD1 matching 7 bases. Germline V lookup: CDR1 MNHNS, CDR2 SASEGT. This CDR3 is built from 13 residues.

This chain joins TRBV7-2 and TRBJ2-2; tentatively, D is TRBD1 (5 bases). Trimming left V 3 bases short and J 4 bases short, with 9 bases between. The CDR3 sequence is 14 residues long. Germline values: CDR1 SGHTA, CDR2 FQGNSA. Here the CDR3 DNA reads TGTGCCAGCAGCTTCTCCAGGGCCACCGGGGAGCTGTTTTTT. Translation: CASSFSRATGELFF. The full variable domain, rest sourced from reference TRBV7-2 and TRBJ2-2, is GAGVSQSPSNKVTEKGKDVELRCDPISGHTALYWYRQSLGQGLEFLIYFQGNSAPDKSGLPSDRFSAERTGGSVSTLTIQRTQQEDSAVYLCASSFSRATGELFFGEGSRLTVL.

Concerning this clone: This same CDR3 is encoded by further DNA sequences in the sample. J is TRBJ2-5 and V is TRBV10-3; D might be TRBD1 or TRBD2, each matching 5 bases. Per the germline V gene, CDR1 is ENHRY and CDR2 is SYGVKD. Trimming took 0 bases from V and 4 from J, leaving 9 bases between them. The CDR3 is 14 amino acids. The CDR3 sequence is CAISESRGAETQYF. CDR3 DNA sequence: TGTGCCATCAGTGAGTCGAGAGGGGCAGAGACCCAGTACTTC.

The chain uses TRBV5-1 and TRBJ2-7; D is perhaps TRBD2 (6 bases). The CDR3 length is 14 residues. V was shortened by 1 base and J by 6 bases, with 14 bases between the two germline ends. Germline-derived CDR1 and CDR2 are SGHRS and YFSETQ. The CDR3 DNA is TGCGCCAGCAGCTTGTGGCAGGGAGGTTCCGAGCAGTACTTC. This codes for CASSLWQGGSEQYF.

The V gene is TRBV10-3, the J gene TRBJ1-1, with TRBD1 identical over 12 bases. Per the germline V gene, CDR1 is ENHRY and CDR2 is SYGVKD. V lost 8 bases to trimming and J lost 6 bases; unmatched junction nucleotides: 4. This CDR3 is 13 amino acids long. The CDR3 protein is CAIFGTGGSEAFF. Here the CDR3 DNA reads TGTGCCATCTTCGGGACAGGGGGCTCTGAAGCTTTCTTT.

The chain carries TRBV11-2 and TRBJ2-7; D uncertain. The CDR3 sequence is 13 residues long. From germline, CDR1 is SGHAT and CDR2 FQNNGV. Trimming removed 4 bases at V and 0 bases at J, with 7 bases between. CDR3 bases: TGTGCCAGCAGCTCCGCCGCCTCCTACGAGCAGTACTTC. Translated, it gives CASSSAASYEQYF.

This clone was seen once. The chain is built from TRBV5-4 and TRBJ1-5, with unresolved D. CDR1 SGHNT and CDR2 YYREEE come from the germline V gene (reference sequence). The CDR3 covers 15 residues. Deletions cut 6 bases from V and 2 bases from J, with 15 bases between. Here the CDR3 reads CASKRVRRGNQPQHF. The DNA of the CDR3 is TGTGCCAGCAAGCGGGTGAGGCGGGGCAATCAGCCCCAGCATTTT. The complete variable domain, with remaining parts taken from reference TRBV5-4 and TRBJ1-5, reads ETGVTQSPTHLIKTRGQQVTLRCSSQSGHNTVSWYQQALGQGPQFIFQYYREEENGRGNFPPRFSGLQFPNYSSELNVNALELDDSALYLCASKRVRRGNQPQHFGDGTRLSIL.

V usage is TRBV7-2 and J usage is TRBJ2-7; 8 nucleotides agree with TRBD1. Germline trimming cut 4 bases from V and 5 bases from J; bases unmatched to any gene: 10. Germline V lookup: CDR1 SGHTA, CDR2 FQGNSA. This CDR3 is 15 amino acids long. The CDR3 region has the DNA TGTGCCAGCAGCTCACAGGGGACAGGCGGGAACGAGCAGTACTTC. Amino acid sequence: CASSSQGTGGNEQYF. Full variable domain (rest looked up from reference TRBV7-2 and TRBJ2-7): GAGVSQSPSNKVTEKGKDVELRCDPISGHTALYWYRQSLGQGLEFLIYFQGNSAPDKSGLPSDRFSAERTGGSVSTLTIQRTQQEDSAVYLCASSSQGTGGNEQYFGPGTRLTVT.

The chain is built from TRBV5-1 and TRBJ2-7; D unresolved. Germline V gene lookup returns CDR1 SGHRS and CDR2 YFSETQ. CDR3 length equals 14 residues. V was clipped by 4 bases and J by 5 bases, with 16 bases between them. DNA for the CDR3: TGCGCCAGCAGCGGCGGCATAGAGAGGAACGAGCAGTACTTC. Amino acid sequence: CASSGGIERNEQYF.

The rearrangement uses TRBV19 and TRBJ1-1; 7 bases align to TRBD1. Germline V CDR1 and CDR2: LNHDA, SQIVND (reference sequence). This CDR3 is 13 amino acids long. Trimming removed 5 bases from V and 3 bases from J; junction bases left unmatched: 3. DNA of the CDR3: TGTGCCAGTAGTCCGGGACAGCACACTGAAGCTTTCTTT. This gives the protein CASSPGQHTEAFF.

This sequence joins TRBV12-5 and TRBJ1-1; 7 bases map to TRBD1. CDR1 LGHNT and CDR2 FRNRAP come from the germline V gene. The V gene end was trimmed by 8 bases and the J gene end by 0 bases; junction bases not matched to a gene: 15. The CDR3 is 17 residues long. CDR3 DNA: TGTGCTAGTTCCCCCAGCAGGGGACAGCGTCTGAACACTGAAGCTTTCTTT. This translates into CASSPSRGQRLNTEAFF.

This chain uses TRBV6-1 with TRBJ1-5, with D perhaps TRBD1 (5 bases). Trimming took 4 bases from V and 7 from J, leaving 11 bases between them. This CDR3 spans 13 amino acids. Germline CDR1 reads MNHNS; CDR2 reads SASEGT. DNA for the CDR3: TGTGCCAGCAGTGTGAAATGGGACCAGCCCCAGCATTTT. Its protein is CASSVKWDQPQHF.

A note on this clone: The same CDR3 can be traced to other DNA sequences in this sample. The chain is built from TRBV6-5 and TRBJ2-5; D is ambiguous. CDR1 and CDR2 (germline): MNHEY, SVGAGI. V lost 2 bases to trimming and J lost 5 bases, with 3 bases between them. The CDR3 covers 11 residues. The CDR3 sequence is CASSYMETQYF. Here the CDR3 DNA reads TGTGCCAGCAGTTACATGGAGACCCAGTACTTC.

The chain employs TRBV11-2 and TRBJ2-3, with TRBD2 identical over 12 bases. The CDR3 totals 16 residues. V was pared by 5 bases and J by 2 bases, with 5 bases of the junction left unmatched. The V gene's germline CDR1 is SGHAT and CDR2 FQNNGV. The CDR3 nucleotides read TGTGCCAGCAGCCCCGGACTAGCGGGGCCCACAGATACGCAGTATTTT. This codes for CASSPGLAGPTDTQYF.

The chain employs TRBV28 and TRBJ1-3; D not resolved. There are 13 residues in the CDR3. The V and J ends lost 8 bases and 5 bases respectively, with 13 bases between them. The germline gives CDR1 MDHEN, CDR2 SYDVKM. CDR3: CASGPGRRNTIYF. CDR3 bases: TGTGCCAGCGGACCCGGACGAAGAAACACCATATATTTT.

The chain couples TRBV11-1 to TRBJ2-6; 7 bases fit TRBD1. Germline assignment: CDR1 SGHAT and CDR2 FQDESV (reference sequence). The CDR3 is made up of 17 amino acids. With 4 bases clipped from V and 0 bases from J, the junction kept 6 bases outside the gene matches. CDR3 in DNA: TGTGCCAGCAGCTGGGACAGCCCGACCTCTGGGGCCAACGTCCTGACTTTC. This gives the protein CASSWDSPTSGANVLTF.

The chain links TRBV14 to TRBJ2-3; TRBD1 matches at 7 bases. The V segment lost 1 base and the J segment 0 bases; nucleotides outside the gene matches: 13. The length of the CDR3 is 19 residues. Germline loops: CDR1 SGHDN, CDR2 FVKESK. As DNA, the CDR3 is TGTGCCAGCAGCCAAGTACCCAATACAGGGGCCACTAGCACAGATACGCAGTATTTT. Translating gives CASSQVPNTGATSTDTQYF. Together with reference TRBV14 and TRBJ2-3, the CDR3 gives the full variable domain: EAGVTQFPSHSVIEKGQTVTLRCDPISGHDNLYWYRRVMGKEIKFLLHFVKESKQDESGMPNNRFLAERTGGTYSTLKVQPAELEDSGVYFCASSQVPNTGATSTDTQYFGPGTRLTVL.

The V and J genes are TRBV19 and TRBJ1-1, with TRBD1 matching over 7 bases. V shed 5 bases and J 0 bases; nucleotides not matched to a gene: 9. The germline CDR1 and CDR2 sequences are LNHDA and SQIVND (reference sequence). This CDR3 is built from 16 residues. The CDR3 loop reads CASSFRPGQMNTEAFF. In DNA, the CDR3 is TGTGCCAGTAGTTTCCGACCGGGACAGATGAACACTGAAGCTTTCTTT.

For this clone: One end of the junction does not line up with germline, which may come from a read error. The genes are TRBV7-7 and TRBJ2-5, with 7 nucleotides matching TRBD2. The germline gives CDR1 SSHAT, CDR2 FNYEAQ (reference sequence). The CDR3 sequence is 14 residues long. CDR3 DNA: TGTGCTAGCAGCTCCGGACTAGTTCAAGAGACCCAGTACTTC. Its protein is CASSSGLVQETQYF.

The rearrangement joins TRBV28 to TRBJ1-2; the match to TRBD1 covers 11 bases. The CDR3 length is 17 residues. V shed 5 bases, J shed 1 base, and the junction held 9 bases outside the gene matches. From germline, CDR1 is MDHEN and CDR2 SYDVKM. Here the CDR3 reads CASSRLGTGGSNYGYTF. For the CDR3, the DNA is TGTGCCAGCAGTCGATTAGGGACAGGGGGAAGTAACTATGGCTACACCTTC.

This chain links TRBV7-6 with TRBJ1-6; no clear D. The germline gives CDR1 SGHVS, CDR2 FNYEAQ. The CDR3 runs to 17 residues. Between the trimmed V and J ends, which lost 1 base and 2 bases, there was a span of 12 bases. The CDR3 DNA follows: TGTGCCAGCAGCTTAGGAGGCCACGGAGCCTATAATTCACCCCTCCACTTT. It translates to CASSLGGHGAYNSPLHF.

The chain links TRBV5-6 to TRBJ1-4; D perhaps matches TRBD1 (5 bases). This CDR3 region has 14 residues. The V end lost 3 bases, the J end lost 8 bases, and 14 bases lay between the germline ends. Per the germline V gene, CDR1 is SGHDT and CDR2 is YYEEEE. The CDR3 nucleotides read TGTGCCAGCAGCTACCGGGACCGTGTGGAAAAACTGTTTTTT. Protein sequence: CASSYRDRVEKLFF.

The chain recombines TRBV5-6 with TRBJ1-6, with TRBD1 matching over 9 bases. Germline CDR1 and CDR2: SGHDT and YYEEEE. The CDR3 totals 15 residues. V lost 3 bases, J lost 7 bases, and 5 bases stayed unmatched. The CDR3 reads CASSSKTGGNSPLHF. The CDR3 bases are TGTGCCAGCAGCTCGAAGACAGGGGGGAATTCACCCCTCCACTTT.

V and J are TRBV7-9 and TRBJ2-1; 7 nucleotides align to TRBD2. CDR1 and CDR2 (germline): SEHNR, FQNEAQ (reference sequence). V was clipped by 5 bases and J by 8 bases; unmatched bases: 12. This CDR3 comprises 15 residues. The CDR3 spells CASSPGTTPGDEQFF. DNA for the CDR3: TGTGCCAGCAGCCCAGGGACTACACCCGGCGATGAGCAGTTCTTC.

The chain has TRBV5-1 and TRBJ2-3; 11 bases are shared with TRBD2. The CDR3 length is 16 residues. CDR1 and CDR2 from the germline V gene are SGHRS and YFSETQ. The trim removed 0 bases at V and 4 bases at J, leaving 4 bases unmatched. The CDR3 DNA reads TGCGCCAGCAGCTTGGGGGGACTAGCGGCTGCAGATACGCAGTATTTT. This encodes CASSLGGLAAADTQYF.

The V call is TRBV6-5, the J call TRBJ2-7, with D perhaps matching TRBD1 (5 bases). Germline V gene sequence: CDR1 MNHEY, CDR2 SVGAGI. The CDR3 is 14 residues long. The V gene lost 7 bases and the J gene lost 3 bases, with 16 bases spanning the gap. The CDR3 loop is CASISGRAYYEQYF. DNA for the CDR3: TGTGCCAGCATTTCCGGCAGGGCCTACTACGAGCAGTACTTC.

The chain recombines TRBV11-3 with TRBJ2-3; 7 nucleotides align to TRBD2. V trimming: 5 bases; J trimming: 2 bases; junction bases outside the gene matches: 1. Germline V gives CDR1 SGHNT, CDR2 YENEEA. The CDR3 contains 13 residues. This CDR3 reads CASSRDYTDTQYF. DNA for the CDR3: TGTGCCAGCAGCCGGGACTACACAGATACGCAGTATTTT. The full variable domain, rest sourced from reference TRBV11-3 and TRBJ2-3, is EAGVVQSPRYKIIEKKQPVAFWCNPISGHNTLYWYLQNLGQGPELLIRYENEEAVDDSQLPKDRFSAERLKGVDSTLKIQPAELGDSAVYLCASSRDYTDTQYFGPGTRLTVL.